The next 6 T cell receptor beta chains were all read from a single sample in a study of T cells in Graves' hyperthyroidism and ophthalmopathy. TCR beta CDR3 regions were amplified from RNA transcripts. The HTBI primer set drove a first-round RT-PCR of the TCR CDR3. TCRdb re-derived calls from the multiplex PCR reads in MiXCR, one entry per CDR3 protein. The table records approximately 700,000 distinct CDR3 sequences, about 45% of them present only once. Material for sequencing was peripheral blood or thyroid tissue (not recorded which). The receptors here all came from an adult man with Graves' disease, either hyperthyroidism or ophthalmopathy (not recorded which).

CDR3 nucleotides: TGTGCCACCAGCAGAGGGGGGAGCTCCGCGTACTTC. Protein product: CATSRGGSSAYF. The chain links TRBV15 to TRBJ2-5; D may be TRBD1 or TRBD2 (5 bases each). The V gene's germline CDR1 is LNHNV and CDR2 YYDKDF (reference sequence). V was clipped by 1 base and J by 13 bases, with 13 bases between them. The CDR3 loop spans 12 amino acids.

This clonotype was detected only a few times. The chain has TRBV20-1 and TRBJ1-5; TRBD1 might be the D (5 bases). V was shortened by 3 bases and J by 3 bases, with 15 bases between the two germline ends. Germline V gene lookup returns CDR1 DFQATT and CDR2 SNEGSKA (reference sequence). The CDR3 contains 15 residues. CDR3: CSARPGLAPNQPQHF. CDR3 bases: TGCAGTGCTAGGCCGGGACTGGCACCCAATCAGCCCCAGCATTTT.

This clonotype appeared a few times. The chain uses TRBV14 and TRBJ1-1; D remains unclear. Germline CDR1 is SGHDN and CDR2 is FVKESK. The CDR3 extends over 14 amino acids. V was cut by 2 bases and J by 1 base, with 8 bases left in between. CDR3 DNA: TGTGCCAGCAGCCAACGCGTGGGGAACACTGAAGCTTTCTTT. Its translation: CASSQRVGNTEAFF.

This sequence joins TRBV2 and TRBJ2-5; D gene uncertain. V lost 8 bases to trimming and J lost 7 bases, with 17 bases between them. The CDR3 covers 13 residues. CDR1 is SNHLY, CDR2 FYNNEI, per germline. The CDR3: CASLYRASGTQYF. The CDR3 DNA sequence: TGTGCCAGCTTATACCGGGCCTCGGGGACCCAGTACTTC.

This clonotype came up a few times. The chain joins TRBV19 to TRBJ1-1, with D unclear. Per the germline V gene, CDR1 is LNHDA and CDR2 is SQIVND (reference sequence). The CDR3 runs 14 residues. Trimming cost V 3 bases and J 2 bases, with 10 bases left between them. The CDR3 coding sequence is TGTGCCAGTAGTATTGGGCAGGAAAACACTGAAGCTTTCTTT. Protein product: CASSIGQENTEAFF.

This clonotype was seen many times. The chain employs TRBV19 and TRBJ2-2; D remains ambiguous. Per germline, CDR1 LNHDA and CDR2 SQIVND (reference sequence). Trimming stripped 6 bases from V and 5 bases from J, with 7 bases between. CDR3 length equals 12 residues. This chain's CDR3 is CASRGRTGELFF. The CDR3 bases are TGTGCCAGTAGAGGGCGGACCGGGGAGCTGTTTTTT.